The rows below give T cell receptor beta chains drawn from one sample of a study of T cell responses to AZD1222 COVID-19 vaccine. Clones were sequenced by immunoSEQ multiplex PCR, and TCRdb holds only the in-frame ones, with some missing. The data show about 140,000 clones, over 85% seen once. Material: peripheral blood, obtained on day 0 of AZD1222 vaccination. Receptors were obtained from an adult in good health. Each CDR3 is given with its conserved first and last residue. The D gene is left open where the match is weak. The size field is filled for only some rows; it gives once, few, many or a size class.

V gene	CDR3 length	J gene	D gene	clone size	CDR3 protein	CDR3 DNA
TRBV5-1	15	TRBJ2-3	TRBD2	.	CASSLKSGGTDTQYF	TGCGCCAGCAGCTTAAAGAGCGGGGGCACAGATACGCAGTATTTT
TRBV6-5	15	TRBJ1-1	.	.	CASSYSASLNTEAFF	TGTGCCAGCAGTTACTCGGCCTCTCTGAACACTGAAGCTTTCTTT
TRBV25-1	13	TRBJ1-1	.	.	CASTSQTNTEAFF	TGTGCCAGCACCTCACAAACGAACACTGAAGCTTTCTTT
TRBV28	15	TRBJ1-1	.	.	CASTPARGLNTEAFF	TGTGCCAGCACCCCCGCGCGGGGTTTGAACACTGAAGCTTTCTTT
TRBV5-1	15	TRBJ2-3	.	.	CASSLEALGTDTQYF	TGCGCCAGCAGCTTGGAGGCATTAGGGACAGATACGCAGTATTTT
TRBV28	16	TRBJ1-1	.	.	CASSSPVASMNTEAFF	TGTGCCAGCAGTTCCCCCGTAGCGAGCATGAACACTGAAGCTTTCTTT
TRBV19	15	TRBJ2-5	TRBD2	.	CASRPRRDYKRTQYF	TGTGCCAGTAGACCGAGGCGGGACTACAAGAGAACCCAGTACTTC
TRBV5-4	14	TRBJ1-2	TRBD1	once	CASSSEKGAAGYTF	TGTGCCAGCAGCTCCGAGAAGGGGGCGGCTGGCTACACCTTC
TRBV5-1	14	TRBJ1-3	.	.	CASSLDSAGNTIYF	TGCGCCAGCAGCTTGGACAGTGCTGGAAACACCATATATTTT
TRBV5-6	15	TRBJ1-4	.	.	CASSPGGGGREKLFF	TGTGCCAGCAGCCCAGGCGGGGGAGGTCGTGAAAAACTGTTTTTT
TRBV11-2	14	TRBJ2-7	.	.	CASSLGGRGHEQYF	TGTGCCAGCAGCTTAGGGGGCCGGGGCCACGAGCAGTACTTC